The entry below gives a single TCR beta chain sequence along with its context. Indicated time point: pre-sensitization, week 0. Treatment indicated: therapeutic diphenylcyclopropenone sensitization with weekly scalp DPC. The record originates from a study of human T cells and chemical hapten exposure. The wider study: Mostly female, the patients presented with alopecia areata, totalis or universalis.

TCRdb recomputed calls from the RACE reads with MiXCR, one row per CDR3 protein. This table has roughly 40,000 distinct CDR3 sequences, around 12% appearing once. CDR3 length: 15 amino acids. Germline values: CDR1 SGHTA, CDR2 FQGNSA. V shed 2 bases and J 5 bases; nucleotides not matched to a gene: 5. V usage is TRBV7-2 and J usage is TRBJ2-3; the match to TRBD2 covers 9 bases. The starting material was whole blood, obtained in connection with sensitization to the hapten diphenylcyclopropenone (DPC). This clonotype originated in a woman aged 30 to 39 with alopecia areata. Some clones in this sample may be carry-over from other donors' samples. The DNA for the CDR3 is TGTGCCAGCAGCTTAACAGCGGGAGGTGTAGATACGCAGTATTTT. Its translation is CASSLTAGGVDTQYF.